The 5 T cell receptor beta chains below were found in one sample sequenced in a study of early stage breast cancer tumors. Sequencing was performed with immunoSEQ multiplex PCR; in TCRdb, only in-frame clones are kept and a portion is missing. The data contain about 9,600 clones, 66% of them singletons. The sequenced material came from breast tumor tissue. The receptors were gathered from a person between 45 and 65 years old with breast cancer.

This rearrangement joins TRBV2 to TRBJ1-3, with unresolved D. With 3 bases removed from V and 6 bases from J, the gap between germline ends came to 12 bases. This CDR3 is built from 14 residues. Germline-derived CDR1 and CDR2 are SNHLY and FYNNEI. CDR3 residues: CASSDGRRTNTIYF. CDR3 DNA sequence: TGTGCCAGCAGTGACGGAAGGAGGACAAACACCATATATTTT.

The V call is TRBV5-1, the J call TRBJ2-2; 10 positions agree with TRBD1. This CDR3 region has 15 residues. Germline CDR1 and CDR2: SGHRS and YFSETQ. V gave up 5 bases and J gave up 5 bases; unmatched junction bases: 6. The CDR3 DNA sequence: TGCGCCAGCAGTCCCGGACAGGGGGTTACCGGGGAGCTGTTTTTT. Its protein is CASSPGQGVTGELFF.

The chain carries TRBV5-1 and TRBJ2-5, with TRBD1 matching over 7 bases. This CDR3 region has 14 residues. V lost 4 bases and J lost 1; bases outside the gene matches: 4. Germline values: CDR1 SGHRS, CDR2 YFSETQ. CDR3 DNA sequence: TGCGCCAGCAGCCCCGGGACAGCCCAAGAGACCCAGTACTTC. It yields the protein CASSPGTAQETQYF.

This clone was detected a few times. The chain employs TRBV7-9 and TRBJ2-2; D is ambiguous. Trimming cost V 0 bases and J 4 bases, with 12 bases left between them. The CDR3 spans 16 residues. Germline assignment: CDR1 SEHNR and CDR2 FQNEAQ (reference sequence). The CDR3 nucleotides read TGTGCCAGCAGCTTAGCTCTGGGCACTACCACCGGGGAGCTGTTTTTT. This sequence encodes CASSLALGTTTGELFF.

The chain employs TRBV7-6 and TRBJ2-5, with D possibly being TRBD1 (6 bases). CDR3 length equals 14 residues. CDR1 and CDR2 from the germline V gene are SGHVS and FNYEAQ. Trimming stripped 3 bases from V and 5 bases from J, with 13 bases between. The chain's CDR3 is CASSFRAGEETQYF. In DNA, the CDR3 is TGTGCCAGCAGCTTTCGGGCAGGGGAGGAGACCCAGTACTTC. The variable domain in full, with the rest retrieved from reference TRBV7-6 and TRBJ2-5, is GAGVSQSPRYKVTKRGQDVALRCDPISGHVSLYWYRQALGQGPEFLTYFNYEAQQDKSGLPNDRFSAERPEGSISTLTIQRTEQRDSAMYRCASSFRAGEETQYFGPGTRLLVL.